Below, 13 T cell receptor beta chains from the same sample are listed, as sequenced in a study of cytomegalovirus exposure and HLA in healthy donors. PCR amplification relied on 60 Vbeta primers (plus 13 Jbeta primers). The assay was immunoSEQ multiplex PCR, and TCRdb's table has in-frame clones only and misses some. The data contain 110,000 to 150,000 clones, under 80% of them singletons. Sequenced material: PBMCs. Receptors originate from a man aged 18 to 35 in good health and CMV-seropositive.

This clone was counted once. The rearrangement joins TRBV7-2 to TRBJ1-2; D is perhaps TRBD1 (6 bases). The CDR3 has 15 residues. The V gene lost 5 bases and the J gene lost 5 bases, with 18 bases spanning the gap. Germline V CDR1 and CDR2: SGHTA, FQGNSA. The CDR3 loop is CASSRGGGSFYGYTF. In DNA, the CDR3 is TGTGCCAGCAGCCGAGGGGGAGGGAGTTTTTATGGCTACACCTTC.

This clone came up a few times. The chain joins TRBV11-1 to TRBJ1-1; 8 nucleotides agree with TRBD1. The germline CDR1 and CDR2 sequences are SGHAT and FQDESV (reference sequence). The CDR3 is made up of 17 amino acids. V lost 0 bases, J lost 2 bases, and 8 bases stayed unmatched. CDR3 DNA: TGTGCCAGCAGCTTAGCAGCAGGGGGCCACACTAACACTGAAGCTTTCTTT. Translation: CASSLAAGGHTNTEAFF.

The gene calls are TRBV13 and TRBJ2-2, with D perhaps matching TRBD2 (6 bases). Germline values: CDR1 PRHDT, CDR2 FYEKMQ (reference sequence). Trimming removed 0 bases from V and 6 bases from J, with 17 bases in between. The CDR3 contains 17 residues. As DNA, the CDR3 is TGTGCCAGCAGCTTAGGGACTGGGGGGAGATCTTCCGGGGAGCTGTTTTTT. Translating gives CASSLGTGGRSSGELFF.

This clone has more than one count but fewer than ten. The V call is TRBV5-4, the J call TRBJ1-3; D call uncertain. This CDR3 has 17 residues. Germline CDR1 is SGHNT and CDR2 is YYREEE (reference sequence). V was shortened by 0 bases and J by 0 bases, with 13 bases between the two germline ends. CDR3: CASSLGPAGVSGNTIYF. In DNA, the CDR3 is TGTGCCAGCAGCTTGGGTCCGGCGGGCGTCTCTGGAAACACCATATATTTT.

This chain connects TRBV13 to TRBJ1-4; D remains unclear. The CDR3 length is 12 residues. The V gene lost 4 bases and the J gene lost 7 bases, with 7 bases spanning the gap. Germline-derived CDR1 and CDR2 are PRHDT and FYEKMQ (reference sequence). The CDR3 coding sequence is TGTGCCAGCAGCTACCCCGGTGAAAAACTGTTTTTT. Its translation is CASSYPGEKLFF.

The V and J genes are TRBV28 and TRBJ2-1, with TRBD1 matching 7 bases. CDR3 length: 14 amino acids. Trimming took 7 bases from V and 3 from J; bases not matched to a gene: 6. The germline V gene encodes CDR1 MDHEN and CDR2 SYDVKM. The CDR3 sequence: CASNSPGGYNEQFF. The DNA for the CDR3 is TGTGCCAGCAATTCGCCAGGGGGCTACAATGAGCAGTTCTTC. Looking up the rest from reference TRBV28 and TRBJ2-1 gives the full variable domain: DVKVTQSSRYLVKRTGEKVFLECVQDMDHENMFWYRQDPGLGLRLIYFSYDVKMKEKGDIPEGYSVSREKKERFSLILESASTNQTSMYLCASNSPGGYNEQFFGPGTRLTVL.

The chain is built from TRBV6-6 and TRBJ1-2, with a tentative D call TRBD1 (5 bases). The CDR3 runs 12 residues. V lost 6 bases and J 2 bases, leaving 7 bases between the germline ends. Germline CDR1 MNHNY, CDR2 SVGAGI (reference sequence). This chain's CDR3 is CASRDTNYGYTF. In DNA, the CDR3 is TGTGCCAGCAGGGACACAAACTATGGCTACACCTTC.

This clone was recorded a few times. The chain employs TRBV27 and TRBJ2-7; 10 bases line up with TRBD2. V gave up 1 base and J gave up 3 bases; unmatched junction bases: 6. Germline CDR1 reads MNHEY; CDR2 reads SMNVEV (reference sequence). The CDR3 totals 16 residues. The CDR3 here is CASSLFSGGPSYEQYF. The DNA of the CDR3 is TGTGCCAGCAGTTTATTTAGCGGGGGGCCTAGCTACGAGCAGTACTTC.

The chain uses TRBV5-1 and TRBJ1-2; D is possibly TRBD1 (6 bases). Trimming stripped 5 bases from V and 4 bases from J, with 12 bases between. The CDR3 is 13 amino acids. CDR1 is SGHRS, CDR2 YFSETQ, per germline. CDR3 DNA: TGCGCCAGCAGAATTGGGACATTCTATGGCTACACCTTC. Encoded protein: CASRIGTFYGYTF.

The chain carries TRBV4-1 and TRBJ1-6; no reliable D call. CDR1 is MGHRA, CDR2 YSYEKL, per germline. Trimming cost V 1 base and J 14 bases, with 15 bases left between them. CDR3 length: 14 amino acids. In DNA form, the CDR3 reads TGCGCCAGCAGCCAAGTTGGAGACCTGCTTACCCTCCACTTT. It encodes CASSQVGDLLTLHF.

Comment on this clone: At one boundary the junction diverges from the germline segment, which might be a read error. This CDR3 is also generated by other DNA sequences in the sample. This rearrangement joins TRBV6-1 to TRBJ2-3, with D hard to call. Germline lookup yields CDR1 MNHNS and CDR2 SASEGT. The CDR3 length is 12 residues. DNA for the CDR3: TGTGCCAGTTCACACCACACAGATACGCAGTACTTT. Its protein is CASSHHTDTQYF.

A word on this clone: A junction boundary mismatches the germline segment, possibly from a read error. The J gene is TRBJ2-7, the V gene TRBV30, with 12 bases matching TRBD2. The germline V gene encodes CDR1 GTSNPN and CDR2 SVGIG (reference sequence). The length of the CDR3 is 12 residues. Written as DNA, the CDR3 is TGTGCCCGAGGACTAGCGGGGTACGAGCAGTGCTTC. Encoded protein: CARGLAGYEQCF.

The chain uses TRBV5-1 and TRBJ1-2; TRBD1 matches at 8 bases. The CDR3 loop spans 13 amino acids. Unmatched junction bases numbered 6, after V lost 4 bases and J lost 7 bases. The germline CDR1 and CDR2 sequences are SGHRS and YFSETQ. CDR3 sequence reads: CASSLGQGSGYTF. CDR3 nucleotide sequence: TGCGCCAGCAGCCTTGGACAGGGTAGTGGCTACACCTTC.